This T cell receptor beta chain was documented in a study of T cell repertoires in cytomegalovirus infection. This CDR3 is 15 amino acids long. In germline, CDR1 is SGHTA, CDR2 FQGNSA. TCRdb used MiXCR to reprocess the reads, holding one entry per CDR3 protein. The top ten hold around 15% of the sample, which has about a million distinct CDR3 sequences, approximately 32% seen once. Concerning this clonotype itself: Its matching antigen is unknown. This may arise from a read error, as a much more abundant clone is one base away.

The V and J genes are TRBV7-2 and TRBJ1-1; D ambiguous. Sequences were derived from cultured CD8+ T cells from PBMCs, sampled from culture after CMV antigen stimulation. The receptor was derived from a human donor in good health (CMV status not recorded). Some clones in this sample may be carry-over from other donors' samples. In DNA form, the CDR3 reads TGTGCCAGCAGCTTTCCGGGTCTGGTGAACACTAAAGCTTTCTTT. Encoded protein: CASSFPGLVNTKAFF.